This TCR beta chain was retrieved from a study of T cells in Graves' hyperthyroidism and ophthalmopathy. Germline assignment: CDR1 SGDLS and CDR2 YYNGEE. The CDR3 loop spans 14 amino acids. TCR beta CDR3 regions were amplified from RNA. HTBI primers were the set used in a first-round RT-PCR of the TCR CDR3. TCRdb itself ran the multiplex PCR reads through MiXCR, one entry per CDR3 protein. This table holds some 550,000 distinct CDR3 sequences, about a fifth found once. This clonotype turned up a few times. A clone one base away is much larger, so this may be a read error. This chain connects TRBV9 to TRBJ1-1; 9 bases align to TRBD1. The specimen sequenced was blood. This TCR derives from a man between 18 and 35 years old with Graves' hyperthyroidism. CDR3 in amino acids: CASSSGQGWDEACF. CDR3 in DNA: TGTGCCAGCAGCTCAGGACAGGGGTGGGATGAAGCTTGCTTT.